Listed here is a single T cell receptor (beta chain). How the authors handled the data: Cell counts per sample came from amplifying reference gene primers. Repertoires were generated with immunoSEQ multiplex PCR, while TCRdb's copy carries only in-frame clones and drops some. V and J calls and clone size are copied from that table; D and trimming were computed from the DNA. The sample includes about 120,000 clones, more than 80% of them seen just once. V was cut by 3 bases and J by 3 bases, with 14 bases left in between. There are 16 residues in the CDR3. Looked up from germline, CDR1 is LNHDA and CDR2 is SQIVND (reference sequence). These data come from a study of blood T cell repertoires in COVID-19. Looking at the study overall: Samples representing acute and convalescent COVID-19 were sourced from the United States, Italy and Spain. PBMCs, B-cell-depleted T cells, or T cells were the source of the cDNA or gDNA that made up the material.

This clonotype originated in a man aged 35 to 55 with acute or convalescent COVID-19. Material: peripheral blood. The chain couples TRBV19 to TRBJ1-4; possible D gene TRBD1, 6 bases. CDR3 coding DNA: TGTGCCAGTAGTATCTCAGTGACAGGACCTAATGAAAAACTGTTTTTT. It specifies CASSISVTGPNEKLFF.